This T cell receptor beta chain was profiled in a study of early T cells in non-severe SARS-CoV-2 infection. With 0 bases clipped from V and 9 bases from J, the junction kept 10 bases outside the gene matches. The CDR3 is 16 amino acids. CDR1 is MGHRA and CDR2 is YSYEKL in the germline V gene. Tagging with unique molecular identifiers was applied to individual cDNA molecules. TCRdb reanalysed the 5' RACE reads using MiXCR and keeps one entry per CDR3 protein. The table includes around 89,000 distinct CDR3 sequences, roughly 15% detected once. This clonotype was found many times. The receptor was isolated from an adult who was a healthcare worker with PCR-confirmed SARS-CoV-2 infection or an uninfected control (not recorded which). This sequence joins TRBV4-1 and TRBJ1-5; 8 bases line up with TRBD1. Sequenced sample: whole blood. The CDR3 bases are TGCGCCAGCAGCCAAGATTGGGCGACAGGGGCATGGCCCCAGCATTTT. Residues: CASSQDWATGAWPQHF.